The next 13 T cell receptor beta chains were all read from a single sample in a study of T cell responses to AZD1222 COVID-19 vaccine. TCRdb's table, derived via immunoSEQ multiplex PCR, lists solely in-frame clones and lacks some. The table lists some 140,000 clones, about nine tenths of them singletons. The sample was peripheral blood, taken 28 days after the second AZD1222 dose. Receptors originate from an adult who received the AZD1222 COVID-19 vaccine.

This chain links TRBV5-1 with TRBJ1-1; maybe TRBD1 (5 bases). The ends were cut back, 3 bases at V and 1 base at J, with 10 bases in the middle. This CDR3 is built from 14 residues. From germline, CDR1 is SGHRS and CDR2 YFSETQ. The CDR3 bases are TGCGCCAGCAGCTACCAGGGAGAGAACACTGAAGCTTTCTTT. The encoded protein is CASSYQGENTEAFF.

The chain joins TRBV11-2 to TRBJ1-3, with TRBD1 identical over 7 bases. The germline CDR1 and CDR2 sequences are SGHAT and FQNNGV. The V gene end was trimmed by 4 bases and the J gene end by 0 bases; junction bases not matched to a gene: 6. CDR3 length: 16 residues. CDR3 residues: CASSSNRGGSGNTIYF. The DNA of the CDR3 is TGTGCCAGCAGCTCAAACAGGGGAGGCTCTGGAAACACCATATATTTT.

The CDR3 reads CASSDRGPSEQYF. Here the CDR3 DNA reads TGTGCCAGCAGCGACAGGGGGCCCTCCGAGCAGTACTTC. J is TRBJ2-7 and V is TRBV6-6, with 10 bases lining up with TRBD1. CDR3 length equals 13 residues. Looked up from germline, CDR1 is MNHNY and CDR2 is SVGAGI (reference sequence). Losses at the gene ends were 6 bases for V and 6 bases for J; bases not matched to a gene: 5.

Only one count was recorded for this clone. V and J are TRBV9 and TRBJ1-4, with D possibly TRBD1 on 5 matching bases. The germline V gene has CDR1 SGDLS and CDR2 YYNGEE. Trimming shortened V by 0 bases and J by 8 bases, and 11 bases separated the two germline ends. The CDR3 length is 14 residues. The CDR3 spells CASSVGLGVEKLFF. CDR3 coding DNA: TGTGCCAGCAGCGTAGGCCTAGGGGTAGAAAAACTGTTTTTT.

This chain connects TRBV5-1 to TRBJ1-6; D might be TRBD1 (5 bases). V was shortened by 1 base and J by 6 bases, with 8 bases between the two germline ends. The germline V gene has CDR1 SGHRS and CDR2 YFSETQ. The CDR3 loop spans 14 amino acids. The CDR3 DNA reads TGCGCCAGCAGCTTGCAGGGACCTAATTCACCCCTCCACTTT. Translation: CASSLQGPNSPLHF.

The chain is built from TRBV27 and TRBJ2-3; 9 bases line up with TRBD2. CDR1 is MNHEY, CDR2 SMNVEV, per germline (reference sequence). V was pared by 6 bases and J by 7 bases, with 14 bases of the junction left unmatched. The CDR3 spans 16 residues. This CDR3 reads CASRFKAGGSGYTQYF. DNA for the CDR3: TGTGCCAGCAGATTCAAAGCGGGGGGAAGCGGTTATACGCAGTATTTT.

The CDR3 reads CASSVIIADTQYF. DNA for the CDR3: TGTGCCAGCAGCGTAATAATAGCGGATACGCAGTATTTT. This chain links TRBV9 with TRBJ2-3, with a possible D match to TRBD2 (5 bases). CDR3 length: 13 residues. Trimming removed 1 base at V and 6 bases at J, with 9 bases between. CDR1 and CDR2 from the germline V gene are SGDLS and YYNGEE.

J is TRBJ1-2 and V is TRBV11-1; unclear D gene. Germline V lookup: CDR1 SGHAT, CDR2 FQDESV (reference sequence). The CDR3 is made up of 14 amino acids. Between the trimmed V and J ends, which lost 4 bases and 6 bases, there was a span of 15 bases. The CDR3 sequence: CASSSRLSPHGYTF. The CDR3 region has the DNA TGTGCCAGCAGCTCCAGATTGAGTCCGCATGGCTACACCTTC.

The chain is built from TRBV9 and TRBJ2-5; tentatively, D is TRBD2 (5 bases). Trimming took 1 base from V and 4 from J, leaving 11 bases between them. CDR1 is SGDLS, CDR2 YYNGEE, per germline. The CDR3 contains 14 residues. CDR3 in amino acids: CASSVSTGRETQYF. The CDR3 DNA is TGTGCCAGCAGCGTATCTACGGGGAGAGAGACCCAGTACTTC.

The chain carries TRBV15 and TRBJ1-4; maybe TRBD1 (6 bases). The CDR3 has 15 amino acids. V lost 5 bases, J lost 2 bases, and 12 bases lay in between. Germline V gene lookup returns CDR1 LNHNV and CDR2 YYDKDF (reference sequence). The CDR3: CATSQRTVTNEKLFF. The CDR3 DNA reads as TGTGCCACCAGCCAAAGGACAGTTACTAATGAAAAACTGTTTTTT.

V and J are TRBV7-8 and TRBJ2-1; the D gene is possibly TRBD1 (5 bases). V was cut by 4 bases and J by 3 bases, with 10 bases left in between. The CDR3 spans 14 residues. Per the germline V gene, CDR1 is SGHVS and CDR2 is FQNEAQ. The DNA of the CDR3 is TGTGCCAGCAGCTACGACAGTTACTACAATGAGCAGTTCTTC. Amino acid sequence: CASSYDSYYNEQFF.

This clone was detected once. V gene TRBV5-1 combines with J gene TRBJ2-7; D unclear. Trimming took off 4 bases at V and 3 bases at J, with 14 bases between the two ends. The CDR3 length is 14 residues. Germline values: CDR1 SGHRS, CDR2 YFSETQ. CDR3 loop: CASSPPPTYYEQYF. CDR3 nucleotides: TGCGCCAGCAGCCCCCCCCCTACTTACTACGAGCAGTACTTC. Full variable domain (outside the CDR3, taken from reference TRBV5-1 and TRBJ2-7): KAGVTQTPRYLIKTRGQQVTLSCSPISGHRSVSWYQQTPGQGLQFLFEYFSETQRNKGNFPGRFSGRQFSNSRSEMNVSTLELGDSALYLCASSPPPTYYEQYFGPGTRLTVT.

The chain combines TRBV5-6 with TRBJ1-5; the D gene is possibly TRBD1 (6 bases). The CDR3 contains 17 residues. V was cut by 0 bases and J by 6 bases, with 19 bases left in between. Germline CDR1 SGHDT, CDR2 YYEEEE. The chain's CDR3 is CASSLGDIELRGQPQHF. The CDR3 DNA reads as TGTGCCAGCAGCTTGGGGGACATAGAATTGAGGGGTCAGCCCCAGCATTTT.